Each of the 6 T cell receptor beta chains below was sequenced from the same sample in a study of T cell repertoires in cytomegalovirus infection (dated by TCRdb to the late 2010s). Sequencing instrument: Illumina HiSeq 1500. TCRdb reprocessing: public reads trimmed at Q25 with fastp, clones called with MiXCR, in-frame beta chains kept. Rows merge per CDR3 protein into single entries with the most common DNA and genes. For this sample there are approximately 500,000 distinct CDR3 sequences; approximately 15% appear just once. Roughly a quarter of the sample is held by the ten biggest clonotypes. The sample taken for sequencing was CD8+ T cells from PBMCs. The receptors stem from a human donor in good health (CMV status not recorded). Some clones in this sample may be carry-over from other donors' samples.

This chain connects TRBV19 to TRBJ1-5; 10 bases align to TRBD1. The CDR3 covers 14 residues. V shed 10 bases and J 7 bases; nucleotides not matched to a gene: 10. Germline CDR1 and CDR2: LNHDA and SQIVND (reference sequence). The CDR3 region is CATWDRGLGQPQHF. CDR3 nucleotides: TGTGCCACCTGGGACAGGGGACTAGGCCAGCCCCAGCATTTT.

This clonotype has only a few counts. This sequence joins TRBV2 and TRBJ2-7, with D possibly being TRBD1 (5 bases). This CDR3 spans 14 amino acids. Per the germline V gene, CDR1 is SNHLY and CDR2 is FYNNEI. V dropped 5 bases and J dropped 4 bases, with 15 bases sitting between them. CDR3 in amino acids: CASSSGIAQYEQYF. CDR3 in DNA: TGTGCCAGCAGTTCAGGGATAGCACAATACGAGCAGTACTTC.

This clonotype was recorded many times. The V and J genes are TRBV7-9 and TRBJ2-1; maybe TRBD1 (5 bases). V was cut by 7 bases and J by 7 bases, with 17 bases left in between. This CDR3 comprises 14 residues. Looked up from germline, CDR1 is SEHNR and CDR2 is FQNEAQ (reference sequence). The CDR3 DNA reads TGTGCCAGCATAGGGGCGGCTAGGCGAAATGAGCAGTTCTTC. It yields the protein CASIGAARRNEQFF. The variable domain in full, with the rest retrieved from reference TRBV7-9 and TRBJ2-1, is DTGVSQNPRHKITKRGQNVTFRCDPISEHNRLYWYRQTLGQGPEFLTYFQNEAQLEKSRLLSDRFSAERPKGSFSTLEIQRTEQGDSAMYLCASIGAARRNEQFFGPGTRLTVL.

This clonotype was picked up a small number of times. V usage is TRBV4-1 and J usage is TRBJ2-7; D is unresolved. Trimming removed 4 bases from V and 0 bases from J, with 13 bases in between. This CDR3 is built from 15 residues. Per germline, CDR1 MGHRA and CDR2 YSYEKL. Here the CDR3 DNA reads TGCGCCAGCAGCCCCCTACGGAAAACCTCCTACGAGCAGTACTTC. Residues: CASSPLRKTSYEQYF.

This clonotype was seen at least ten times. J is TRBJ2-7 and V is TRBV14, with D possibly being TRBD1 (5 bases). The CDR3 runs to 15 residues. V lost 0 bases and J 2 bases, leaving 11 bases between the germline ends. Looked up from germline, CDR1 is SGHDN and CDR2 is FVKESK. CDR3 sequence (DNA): TGTGCCAGCAGCCAAGATTTGGGGCGAGCCTACGAGCAGTACTTC. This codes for CASSQDLGRAYEQYF.

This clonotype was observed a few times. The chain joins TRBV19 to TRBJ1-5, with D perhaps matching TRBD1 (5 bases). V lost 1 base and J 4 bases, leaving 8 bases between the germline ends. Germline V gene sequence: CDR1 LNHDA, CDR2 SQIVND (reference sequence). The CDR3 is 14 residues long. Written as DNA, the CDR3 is TGTGCCAGTAGTATAGGGCAGGGAAATCAGCCCCAGCATTTT. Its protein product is CASSIGQGNQPQHF. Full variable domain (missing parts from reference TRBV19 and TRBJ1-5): DGGITQSPKYLFRKEGQNVTLSCEQNLNHDAMYWYRQDPGQGLRLIYYSQIVNDFQKGDIAEGYSVSREKKESFPLTVTSAQKNPTAFYLCASSIGQGNQPQHFGDGTRLSIL.